The T cell receptor beta chain described here comes from a study of T cells in Graves' hyperthyroidism and ophthalmopathy. Study-wide background: Initial diagnosis, before any treatment, was when peripheral blood was collected.

The germline CDR1 and CDR2 sequences are DFQATT and SNEGSKA (reference sequence). V shed 3 bases, J shed 6 bases, and the junction held 6 bases outside the gene matches. The CDR3 loop spans 13 amino acids. Clinical symptoms, serum thyroxine and TRAb, thyroid ultrasound and orbital computed tomography together formed the diagnostic basis. This clonotype was counted ten times or more. Researchers amplified the TCR beta CDR3 regions from RNA transcripts. A first-round RT-PCR of the TCR CDR3 used the HTBI primer set. TCRdb reprocessed the multiplex PCR reads via MiXCR and lists one record per CDR3 protein. This table has hundreds of thousands of distinct CDR3 sequences, roughly 20% appearing once.

The sequencing sample was made of blood. The chain uses TRBV20-1 and TRBJ2-5; 8 bases fit TRBD2. The receptor's source is a woman between 50 and 59 years old with Graves' hyperthyroidism that later progressed to Graves' ophthalmopathy. CDR3 sequence reads: CSASLAGMKTQYF. The CDR3 nucleotides read TGCAGTGCTAGCTTAGCGGGGATGAAGACCCAGTACTTC.